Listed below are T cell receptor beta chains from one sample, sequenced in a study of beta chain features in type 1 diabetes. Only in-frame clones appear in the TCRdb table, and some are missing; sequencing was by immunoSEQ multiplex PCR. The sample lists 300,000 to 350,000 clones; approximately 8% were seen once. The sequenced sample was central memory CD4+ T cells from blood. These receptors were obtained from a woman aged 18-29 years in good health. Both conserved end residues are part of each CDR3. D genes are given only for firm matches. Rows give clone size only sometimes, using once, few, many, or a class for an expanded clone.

CDR3nt: TGTGCCAGCAGTTGGGACAGCCAAGAGACCCAGTACTTC; CDR3aa: CASSWDSQETQYF; j_gene: TRBJ2-5; d_gene: TRBD1; v_gene: TRBV28; len: 13; abundance: few
CDR3nt: TGTGCCAGCAGCCCCACGACTGACACCGGGGAGCTGTTTTTT; CDR3aa: CASSPTTDTGELFF; j_gene: TRBJ2-2; d_gene: .; v_gene: TRBV7-2; len: 14; abundance: .
CDR3nt: TGTGCCAGCTCACCGGGGGGAGCACAGACTACGCAGTATTTT; CDR3aa: CASSPGGAQTTQYF; j_gene: TRBJ2-3; d_gene: .; v_gene: TRBV18; len: 14; abundance: many
CDR3nt: TGTGCCAGCAGTGCCGGGACTAGCTCTCTAGATGAGCAGTTCTTC; CDR3aa: CASSAGTSSLDEQFF; j_gene: TRBJ2-1; d_gene: TRBD2; v_gene: TRBV7-2; len: 15; abundance: many
CDR3nt: TGTGCCAGCAGCTTCTATCTAGGGGGGCCTTATGGCTACACCTTC; CDR3aa: CASSFYLGGPYGYTF; j_gene: TRBJ1-2; d_gene: .; v_gene: TRBV7-2; len: 15; abundance: .
CDR3nt: TGTGCCACCAGCAGAGTAGGGATAGGGAATCAGCCCCAGCATTTT; CDR3aa: CATSRVGIGNQPQHF; j_gene: TRBJ1-5; d_gene: .; v_gene: TRBV15; len: 15; abundance: .
CDR3nt: TGTGCCAGCAGCTTAGGGCGACAGGGGCAGTTCTTC; CDR3aa: CASSLGRQGQFF; j_gene: TRBJ2-1; d_gene: TRBD1; v_gene: TRBV7-2; len: 12; abundance: few
CDR3nt: TGTGCCAGCAGCTTGATCGGACAGGGAACGGGGTATGGCTACACCTTC; CDR3aa: CASSLIGQGTGYGYTF; j_gene: TRBJ1-2; d_gene: TRBD1; v_gene: TRBV5-4; len: 16; abundance: .
CDR3nt: TGCGCCAGCAGTGAGGGAGCAGATACGCAGTATTTT; CDR3aa: CASSEGADTQYF; j_gene: TRBJ2-3; d_gene: .; v_gene: TRBV10-1; len: 12; abundance: few
CDR3nt: TGCAGCGTTGGTTCGGGGAGTCATGGATCCTACGAGCAGTACTTC; CDR3aa: CSVGSGSHGSYEQYF; j_gene: TRBJ2-7; d_gene: .; v_gene: TRBV29-1; len: 15; abundance: many
CDR3nt: TGTGCCACCAGCAGAGAGACGAGCTCCTACGAGCAGTACTTC; CDR3aa: CATSRETSSYEQYF; j_gene: TRBJ2-7; d_gene: .; v_gene: TRBV15; len: 14; abundance: few
CDR3nt: TGTGCCAGCAGTTCCCGGAACACAGATACGCAGTATTTT; CDR3aa: CASSSRNTDTQYF; j_gene: TRBJ2-3; d_gene: .; v_gene: TRBV6-6; len: 13; abundance: few
CDR3nt: TGTGCCAGCAGCTGGGACAGGGGGAAGGGCTATGGCTACACCTTC; CDR3aa: CASSWDRGKGYGYTF; j_gene: TRBJ1-2; d_gene: TRBD1; v_gene: TRBV7-2; len: 15; abundance: few
CDR3nt: TGTGCCAGCAGTTACCAGTTGAACACCGGGGAGCTGTTTTTT; CDR3aa: CASSYQLNTGELFF; j_gene: TRBJ2-2; d_gene: .; v_gene: TRBV6-6; len: 14; abundance: few
CDR3nt: TGTGCCAGCAGCTTAGATCATCAGCCCCAGCATTTT; CDR3aa: CASSLDHQPQHF; j_gene: TRBJ1-5; d_gene: .; v_gene: TRBV11-2; len: 12; abundance: few
CDR3nt: TGTGCCAGCTCACCCGGGATTTCCTACGAGCAGTACTTC; CDR3aa: CASSPGISYEQYF; j_gene: TRBJ2-7; d_gene: .; v_gene: TRBV18; len: 13; abundance: .
CDR3nt: TGCGCCAGCAGCCCCCCCTCGGGACTAGGCGGCACCGGGGAGCTGTTTTTT; CDR3aa: CASSPPSGLGGTGELFF; j_gene: TRBJ2-2; d_gene: TRBD2; v_gene: TRBV4-3; len: 17; abundance: .
CDR3nt: TGTGCCAGCAGCCTAAAGGGGGCTGGGGCCAACGTCCTGACTTTC; CDR3aa: CASSLKGAGANVLTF; j_gene: TRBJ2-6; d_gene: .; v_gene: TRBV11-1; len: 15; abundance: .
CDR3nt: TGTGCCAGCAGTCCAGAGACGAACACCGGGGAGCTGTTTTTT; CDR3aa: CASSPETNTGELFF; j_gene: TRBJ2-2; d_gene: .; v_gene: TRBV6-5; len: 14; abundance: few
CDR3nt: TGTGCCAGCAGCTTGCGGTCTGGAAACACCATATATTTT; CDR3aa: CASSLRSGNTIYF; j_gene: TRBJ1-3; d_gene: .; v_gene: TRBV5-4; len: 13; abundance: few
CDR3nt: TGCGCCAGCAGTCACCGGGCCCGGGTCGGGGAGCTGTTTTTT; CDR3aa: CASSHRARVGELFF; j_gene: TRBJ2-2; d_gene: .; v_gene: TRBV23-1; len: 14; abundance: .
CDR3nt: TGTGCCAGCAGCCCTGGGTACAATGAGCAGTTCTTC; CDR3aa: CASSPGYNEQFF; j_gene: TRBJ2-1; d_gene: .; v_gene: TRBV13; len: 12; abundance: .
CDR3nt: TGTGCCAGCAGCCTGGACGATTACAATGAGCAGTTCTTC; CDR3aa: CASSLDDYNEQFF; j_gene: TRBJ2-1; d_gene: .; v_gene: TRBV28; len: 13; abundance: few
CDR3nt: TGTGCCAGCAGCCGACAGACTGAAGCTTTCTTT; CDR3aa: CASSRQTEAFF; j_gene: TRBJ1-1; d_gene: .; v_gene: TRBV5-6; len: 11; abundance: .